This T cell receptor (beta chain) was captured by sequencing in a study of shared clonotypes between healthy human individuals. Germline V gene lookup returns CDR1 LNHDA and CDR2 SQIVND (reference sequence). Germline trimming cut 6 bases from V and 4 bases from J; bases unmatched to any gene: 5. The CDR3 has 14 amino acids. At deep level, the assay was performed. Every subset had its genomic DNA shared out evenly among several immunoSEQ plates. Scientists sequenced DNA from unsorted PBMC on ten immunoSEQ deep assay plates. TCRdb's copy holds only in-frame clones and misses some; the assay was immunoSEQ multiplex PCR. The sample has hundreds of thousands of clones, roughly 79% seen once.

This receptor was taken from a woman in her forties in good health. Some clones in this sample may be carry-over from other donors' samples. V usage is TRBV19 and J usage is TRBJ1-2; 10 nucleotides align to TRBD1. Input material: PBMCs. The CDR3 DNA reads TGTGCCAGTAGCCCGACAGGGGGCGGCTATGGCTACACCTTC. The encoded protein is CASSPTGGGYGYTF.